These 11 T cell receptor beta chains came from one sample sequenced in a study of T cells in Graves' hyperthyroidism and ophthalmopathy. Amplified TCR beta CDR3 regions came from RNA transcripts. Using the HTBI primer set, a first-round RT-PCR was run on the TCR CDR3. TCRdb ran MiXCR on the multiplex PCR reads and lists one entry per CDR3 protein. The sample records roughly 400,000 distinct CDR3 sequences, 25% being singletons. Material for sequencing was blood. These receptors came from a man aged 45 to 65 with Graves' hyperthyroidism.

The V gene is TRBV10-3, the J gene TRBJ1-2; D possibly corresponds to TRBD1 (5 bases). The V end lost 8 bases, the J end lost 6 bases, and 13 bases lay between the germline ends. Germline CDR1 is ENHRY and CDR2 is SYGVKD. The CDR3 sequence is 12 residues long. For the CDR3, the DNA is TGTGCCATCTCCAGACAGTCCAATGGCTACACCTTC. Translation: CAISRQSNGYTF.

On this clonotype itself: This may be a read error, as it is one base from a much larger clone. V usage is TRBV6-2 or TRBV6-3 and J usage is TRBJ2-3, with TRBD1 matching 7 bases. Germline CDR1 MNHEY, CDR2 SVGEGT. The CDR3 is 14 amino acids. The CDR3 is CASLDRGGTETQYF. CDR3 DNA sequence: TGTGCCAGCCTGGACAGAGGGGGCACAGAGACGCAGTATTTT.

This clonotype was detected only once. This chain uses TRBV14 with TRBJ2-7; 10 nucleotides agree with TRBD1. The V gene end was trimmed by 3 bases and the J gene end by 3 bases; junction bases not matched to a gene: 5. In germline, CDR1 is SGHDN, CDR2 FVKESK. CDR3 length: 15 residues. DNA of the CDR3: TGTGCCAGCAGCCAGCCGGGACAGGGGCTCTACGAGCAGTACTTC. This sequence encodes CASSQPGQGLYEQYF.

In its sample, this clonotype was seen a few times. The CDR3 sequence: CASRSPRDRETEAFF. CDR3 DNA: TGTGCCAGCAGATCCCCCCGTGACAGGGAAACTGAAGCTTTCTTT. The chain links TRBV7-2 to TRBJ1-1, with 7 bases identical to TRBD1. The J segment lost 5 bases and the V segment lost 6 bases, leaving 12 bases of the junction unmatched. This CDR3 has 15 amino acids. Germline CDR1 and CDR2: SGHTA and FQGNSA.

In its sample, this clonotype was seen a few times. The chain carries TRBV7-3 and TRBJ2-5, with 8 bases fitting TRBD1. The CDR3 extends over 15 amino acids. Trimming at V came to 0 bases and at J to 4 bases, leaving 4 bases not matched to a gene. Germline loops: CDR1 SGHTA, CDR2 FQGTGA. Written as DNA, the CDR3 is TGTGCCAGCAGCTTAACCAGGGGGCCACGAGAGACCCAGTACTTC. Its protein product is CASSLTRGPRETQYF.

The chain is built from TRBV7-2 and TRBJ2-3; a possible D gene is TRBD2 (6 bases). The CDR3 loop spans 16 amino acids. The germline V and J ends were trimmed by 8 bases and 2 bases, with 20 bases remaining between them. Per the germline V gene, CDR1 is SGHTA and CDR2 is FQGNSA. CDR3 bases: TGTGCCAGCCTAAGTTGGCGGGATCTAGACACAGATACGCAGTATTTT. This encodes CASLSWRDLDTDTQYF.

The sample holds a few counts of this clonotype. The genes are TRBV5-1 and TRBJ2-3, with no clear D. Germline lookup yields CDR1 SGHRS and CDR2 YFSETQ. Trimming left V 3 bases short and J 7 bases short, with 15 bases between. This CDR3 is 14 amino acids long. In DNA, the CDR3 is TGCGCCAGCAGCTCCATTGCGGTGGGGAATACGCAGTATTTT. It is translated as CASSSIAVGNTQYF.

This clonotype came up a few times. This chain uses TRBV11-2 with TRBJ1-3; a possible D gene is TRBD1 (6 bases). Germline loops: CDR1 SGHAT, CDR2 FQNNGV. CDR3 size: 16 residues. V shed 5 bases and J shed 0 bases, with 14 bases lying between them. In DNA form, the CDR3 reads TGTGCCAGCAGCCTCGGACAGTTGAGCTCTGGAAACACCATATATTTT. It translates to CASSLGQLSSGNTIYF.

In its sample, this clonotype was seen many times. The chain couples TRBV29-1 to TRBJ2-3, with 10 nucleotides matching TRBD2. Germline V gene data show CDR1 as SQVTM and CDR2 as ANQGSEA. The CDR3 runs 16 residues. The trim removed 4 bases at V and 4 bases at J, leaving 11 bases unmatched. CDR3 loop: CSVARGASGSADTQYF. In DNA form, the CDR3 reads TGCAGCGTTGCGAGGGGGGCTAGCGGGAGCGCAGATACGCAGTATTTT.

A few counts support this clonotype. V and J are TRBV30 and TRBJ1-6; a weak D match, TRBD1 (6 bases). V dropped 3 bases and J dropped 6 bases, with 15 bases sitting between them. Germline loops: CDR1 GTSNPN, CDR2 SVGIG (reference sequence). The CDR3 has 15 residues. CDR3 loop: CAWRNRGHSNSPLHF. CDR3 coding DNA: TGTGCCTGGAGAAATCGGGGACACTCTAATTCACCCCTCCACTTT.

V gene TRBV19 combines with J gene TRBJ2-3, with no clear D. The V end lost 5 bases, the J end lost 0 bases, and 12 bases lay between the germline ends. Germline V lookup: CDR1 LNHDA, CDR2 SQIVND (reference sequence). The CDR3 spans 15 residues. This CDR3 is CASSLLLVSTDTQYF. For the CDR3, the DNA is TGTGCCAGTAGTCTCCTCCTCGTTAGCACAGATACGCAGTATTTT.